The clone carrying this TCR beta chain was counted between two and nine times. The V gene lost 5 bases and the J gene lost 2 bases, with 10 bases spanning the gap. Germline loops: CDR1 LNHDA, CDR2 SQIVND (reference sequence). The length of the CDR3 is 13 residues. The data were taken from a study of T cells in Graves' hyperthyroidism and ophthalmopathy. Overall study context: Before any treatment, at initial diagnosis, peripheral blood was collected.

Patients aged 18 to 65 with hyperthyroidism were newly diagnosed, with duration under 2 months. TCR beta CDR3 sequences were amplified from RNA transcripts. The HTBI primer set drove a first-round RT-PCR of the TCR CDR3. TCRdb processed the multiplex PCR reads anew with MiXCR; each CDR3 protein has one entry. Of 300,000 to 450,000 distinct CDR3 sequences listed, 15% to 18% are singletons. The sequence derives from a woman between 18 and 29 years old with Graves' hyperthyroidism that later progressed to Graves' ophthalmopathy. Specimen: blood. The J gene is TRBJ2-7, the V gene TRBV19; TRBD1 or TRBD2 may be the D gene (5 bases each). Written as DNA, the CDR3 is TGTGCCAGTAGTTTCGGGGCCACCTACGAGCAGTACTTC. It specifies CASSFGATYEQYF.